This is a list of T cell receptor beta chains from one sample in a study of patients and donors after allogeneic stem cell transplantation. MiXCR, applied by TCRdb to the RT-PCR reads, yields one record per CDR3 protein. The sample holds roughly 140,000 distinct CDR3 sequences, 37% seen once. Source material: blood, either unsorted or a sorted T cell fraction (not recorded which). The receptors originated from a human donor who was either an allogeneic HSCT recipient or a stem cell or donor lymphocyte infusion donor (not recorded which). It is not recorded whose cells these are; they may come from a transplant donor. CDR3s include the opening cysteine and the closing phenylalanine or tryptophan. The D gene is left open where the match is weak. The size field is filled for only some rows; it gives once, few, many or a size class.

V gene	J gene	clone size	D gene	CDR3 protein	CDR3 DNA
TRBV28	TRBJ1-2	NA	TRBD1	CASRPPGTGNGYTF	TGTGCCAGCAGACCTCCCGGGACAGGGAACGGCTACACCTTC
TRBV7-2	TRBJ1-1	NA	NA	CASSLEGDTTGAFF	TGTGCCAGCAGCTTAGAGGGGGACACGACTGGAGCTTTCTTT
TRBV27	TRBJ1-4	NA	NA	CASSGTGNEKLFF	TGTGCCAGCAGTGGGACGGGGAATGAAAAACTGTTTTTT
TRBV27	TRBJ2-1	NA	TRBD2	CASSSLAGGLYNEQFF	TGTGCCAGCAGTTCCCTAGCGGGGGGCCTATACAATGAGCAGTTCTTC
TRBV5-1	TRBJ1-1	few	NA	CASSLFSNTEAFF	TGCGCCAGCAGCTTGTTCAGCAACACTGAAGCTTTCTTT
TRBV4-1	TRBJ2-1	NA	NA	CASSQDRPGAEDEQFF	TGCGCCAGCAGCCAAGATCGGCCAGGCGCGGAGGATGAGCAGTTCTTC
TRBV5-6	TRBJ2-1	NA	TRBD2	CASSELAGLYNEQFF	TGTGCCAGCAGCGAACTAGCGGGGTTATACAATGAGCAGTTCTTC
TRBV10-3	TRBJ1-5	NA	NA	CAISPEPGTDSNQPQHF	TGTGCCATCAGTCCTGAGCCCGGGACGGATAGCAATCAGCCCCAGCATTTT
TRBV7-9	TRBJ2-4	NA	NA	CASSLASAPDGAKNIQYF	TGTGCCAGCAGCTTAGCGTCCGCGCCCGACGGAGCCAAAAACATTCAGTACTTC
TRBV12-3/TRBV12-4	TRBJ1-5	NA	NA	CASSPTGSSNQPQHF	TGTGCCAGCAGTCCTACAGGGTCGAGCAATCAGCCCCAGCATTTT
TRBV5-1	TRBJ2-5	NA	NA	CASSLDGVSIETQYF	TGCGCCAGCAGCTTGGACGGGGTGTCGATCGAGACCCAGTACTTC
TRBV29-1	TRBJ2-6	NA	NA	CSVGTESSGANVLTF	TGCAGCGTGGGGACGGAGAGCTCTGGGGCCAACGTCCTGACTTTC
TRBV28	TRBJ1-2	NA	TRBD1	CASSSRTGKYGYTF	TGTGCCAGCAGTTCGAGGACAGGGAAGTATGGCTACACCTTC
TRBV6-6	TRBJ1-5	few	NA	CATTRGDNQPQHF	TGTGCCACCACTCGGGGGGATAATCAGCCCCAGCATTTT
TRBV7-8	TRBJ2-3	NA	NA	CASSLGDNWNTQYF	TGTGCCAGCAGCTTGGGGGACAATTGGAATACGCAGTATTTT
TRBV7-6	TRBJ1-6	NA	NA	CASSYTPVELGNSPLHF	TGTGCCAGCAGCTATACGCCGGTAGAGCTCGGGAATTCACCCCTCCACTTT
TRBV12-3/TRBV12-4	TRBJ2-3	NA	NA	CASRVSLPGLYTDTQYF	TGTGCCAGCAGAGTTTCCCTCCCGGGCCTATACACAGATACGCAGTATTTT
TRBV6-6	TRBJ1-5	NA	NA	CASTHWRGWLVNQPQHF	TGTGCCAGCACCCACTGGCGGGGATGGTTAGTCAATCAGCCCCAGCATTTT
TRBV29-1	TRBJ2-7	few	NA	CSGQFEVGPEQYF	TGCAGCGGTCAGTTCGAGGTGGGTCCCGAGCAGTACTTC
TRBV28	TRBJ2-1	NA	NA	CASSSPTSYNEQFF	TGTGCCAGCAGTTCCCCTACTAGCTACAATGAGCAGTTCTTC
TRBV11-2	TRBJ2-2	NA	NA	CASSLPGVGPNTGELFF	TGTGCCAGCAGCTTACCGGGAGTGGGCCCGAACACCGGGGAGCTGTTTTTT
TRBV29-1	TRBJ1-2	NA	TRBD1	CSVEGQGENYGYTF	TGCAGCGTTGAGGGACAGGGGGAGAACTATGGCTACACCTTC
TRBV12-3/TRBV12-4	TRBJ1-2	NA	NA	CASSLVGGLGYTF	TGTGCCAGCAGTTTAGTTGGGGGCTTGGGCTACACCTTC
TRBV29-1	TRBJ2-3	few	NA	CSVEDRGTMIADTQYF	TGCAGCGTTGAAGATCGGGGGACAATGATCGCAGATACGCAGTATTTT
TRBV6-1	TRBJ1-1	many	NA	CASSDVGEAFF	TGTGCCAGCAGTGATGTGGGTGAAGCTTTCTTT
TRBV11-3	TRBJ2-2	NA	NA	CASSFGVNTGELFF	TGTGCCAGCAGCTTTGGGGTTAACACCGGGGAGCTGTTTTTT
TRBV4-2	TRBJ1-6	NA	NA	CASSQGTANSPLHF	TGTGCCAGCAGCCAAGGGACAGCGAATTCACCCCTCCACTTT
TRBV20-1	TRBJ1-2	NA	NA	CGAGQYYGYTF	TGCGGTGCAGGACAGTACTATGGCTACACCTTC
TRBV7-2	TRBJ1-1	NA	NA	CASSLVSQRTTEAFF	TGTGCCAGCAGCTTAGTTTCTCAGAGGACAACTGAAGCTTTCTTT
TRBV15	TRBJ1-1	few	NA	CATSRGGNTEAFF	TGTGCCACCAGCCGGGGGGGGAACACTGAAGCTTTCTTT
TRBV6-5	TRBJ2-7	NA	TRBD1	CASSYGGTGFF	TGTGCCAGCAGTTACGGCGGGACAGGGTTCTTC
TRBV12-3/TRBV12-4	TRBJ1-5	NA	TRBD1	CASRGDRGLDQPQHF	TGTGCCAGCAGGGGGGACAGGGGCTTAGATCAGCCCCAGCATTTT
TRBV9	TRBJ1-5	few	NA	CASSPWGSNQPQHF	TGTGCCAGCAGCCCGTGGGGAAGCAATCAGCCCCAGCATTTT
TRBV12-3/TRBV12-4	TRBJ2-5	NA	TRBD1	CASSPRGQGTQYF	TGTGCCAGCAGCCCCAGGGGACAGGGGACCCAGTACTTC
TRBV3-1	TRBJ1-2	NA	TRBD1	CASSLGQVSYGYTF	TGTGCCAGCAGCCTGGGACAGGTTTCATATGGCTACACCTTC
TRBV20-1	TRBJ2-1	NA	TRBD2	CSARPPGGLAGNEQFF	TGCAGTGCTAGACCTCCCGGAGGACTAGCGGGCAATGAGCAGTTCTTC
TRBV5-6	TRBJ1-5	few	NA	CASSLGPEPQHF	TGTGCCAGCAGCTTAGGCCCTGAGCCCCAGCATTTT
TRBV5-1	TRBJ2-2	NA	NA	CASSKTLATGELFF	TGCGCCAGCAGCAAAACACTAGCAACCGGGGAGCTGTTTTTT
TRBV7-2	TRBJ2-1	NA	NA	CASSTLSTPGGEQFF	TGTGCCAGCAGCACCCTTAGTACCCCCGGCGGCGAGCAGTTCTTC
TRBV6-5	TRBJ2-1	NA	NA	CASSFAHGGKDNEQFF	TGTGCCAGCAGTTTCGCCCATGGGGGGAAGGACAATGAGCAGTTCTTC
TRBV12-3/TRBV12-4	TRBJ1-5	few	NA	CASSFTGGREPQHF	TGTGCCAGCAGTTTTACGGGGGGGCGGGAGCCCCAGCATTTT
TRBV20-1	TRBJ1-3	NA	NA	CSARGGGAGNTIYF	TGCAGTGCCCGTGGCGGGGGGGCAGGAAACACCATATATTTT
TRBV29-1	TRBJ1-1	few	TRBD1	CSVERDRGPEAFF	TGCAGCGTTGAAAGGGACAGGGGGCCTGAAGCTTTCTTT
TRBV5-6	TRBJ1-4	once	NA	CASSLKDVLNEKLFF	TGTGCCAGCAGCTTGAAGGACGTTCTCAATGAAAAACTGTTTTTT
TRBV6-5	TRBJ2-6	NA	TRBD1	CASSYSTGYGANVLTF	TGTGCCAGCAGTTACTCGACAGGGTATGGGGCCAACGTCCTGACTTTC
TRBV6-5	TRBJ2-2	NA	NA	CASSFRESAGELFF	TGTGCCAGCAGTTTCCGGGAATCGGCCGGGGAGCTGTTTTTT
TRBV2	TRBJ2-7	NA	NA	CASSDSGTAYEQYF	TGTGCCAGCAGTGATTCGGGCACTGCCTACGAGCAGTACTTC
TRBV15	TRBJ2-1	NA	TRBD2	CATSPGLAGGNEQFF	TGTGCCACCAGCCCTGGACTAGCGGGGGGGAATGAGCAGTTCTTC
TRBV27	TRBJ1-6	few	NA	CASSSPRFWENNSPLHF	TGTGCCAGCAGTTCCCCCCGATTTTGGGAAAATAATTCACCCCTCCACTTT
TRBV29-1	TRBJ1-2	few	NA	CSVEPSTSNYGYTF	TGCAGCGTTGAACCCTCCACTTCTAACTATGGCTACACCTTC
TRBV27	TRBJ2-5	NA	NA	CASSGGIGTEQETQYF	TGTGCCAGCAGTGGGGGGATTGGGACGGAACAAGAGACCCAGTACTTC
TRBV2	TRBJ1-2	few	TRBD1	CASRGQGAYGYTF	TGTGCCAGCAGGGGACAGGGGGCGTATGGCTACACCTTC